The rows below give T cell receptor beta chains drawn from one sample of a study of T cell changes during pregnancy in multiple sclerosis. This table comes from immunoSEQ multiplex PCR, and its TCRdb copy is limited to in-frame clones, with some not included. Among around 59,000 clones listed, 93% were seen once. The sequenced sample was CD8+ T cells from peripheral blood mononuclear cells, obtained in the second trimester of pregnancy. The receptors originated from a female donor with multiple sclerosis, enrolled in a pregnancy study. Each CDR3 is given with its conserved first and last residue. D genes are given only for firm matches. Size values are once, few and many counts, or a class for expanded clones, and some rows have none.

abundance	j_gene	d_gene	v_gene	CDR3nt	CDR3aa
-	TRBJ2-1	TRBD1	TRBV28	TGTGCCAGCAGTTTAGTGACAGGGGGCTTGGATGAGCAGTTCTTC	CASSLVTGGLDEQFF
-	TRBJ1-1	TRBD1	TRBV7-9	TGTGCCAGCAGCCCCCCCCGGACAGGGGTGCCTGAAGCTTTCTTT	CASSPPRTGVPEAFF
-	TRBJ2-4	TRBD1	TRBV7-9	TGTGCCAGCAGCTTGGTGGGACAGGGGGCCAAAAACATTCAGTACTTC	CASSLVGQGAKNIQYF
-	TRBJ1-3	-	TRBV11-2	TGTGCCAGCCTATCTGGAAACACCATATATTTT	CASLSGNTIYF
-	TRBJ1-3	-	TRBV27	TGTGCCAGCAGTTTAAACAGTCACACCTCTGGAAACACCATATATTTT	CASSLNSHTSGNTIYF
-	TRBJ1-3	TRBD1	TRBV9	TGTGCCAGCAGCCTGGACAGGACTGGAAACACCATATATTTT	CASSLDRTGNTIYF
-	TRBJ1-4	TRBD1	TRBV28	TGTGCCAGCAGTTTTCCACCGGGACAGGGGCGAGAAAAACTGTTTTTT	CASSFPPGQGREKLFF
-	TRBJ2-7	TRBD2	TRBV30	TGTGCCTGGTTAAAGGGGATCGGGACTAGCGGGGTCTACGAGCAGTACTTC	CAWLKGIGTSGVYEQYF
once	TRBJ2-7	TRBD2	TRBV4-2	TGTGCCAGCAGCCAAGAACCCGGAATAGCGGGAGGGCCGGCGAACGAGCAGTACTTC	CASSQEPGIAGGPANEQYF
-	TRBJ1-1	TRBD1	TRBV6-4	TGTGCCAGCACCCGGGACAGTCAACCGAACACTGAAGCTTTCTTT	CASTRDSQPNTEAFF
-	TRBJ2-1	-	TRBV7-8	TGTGCCAGCAGCTTAGTGCTAAATGAGCAGTTCTTC	CASSLVLNEQFF
-	TRBJ1-5	-	TRBV6-1	TGTGCCAGCAGTGAAGCTTGGGGGCGGCAGCCCCAGCATTTT	CASSEAWGRQPQHF
-	TRBJ2-3	-	TRBV7-9	TGTGCCAGCAGCCCCCGGGTCTCCGGGGCAGATACGCAGTATTTT	CASSPRVSGADTQYF
-	TRBJ1-2	-	TRBV27	TGTGCCAGCAGTTTGCTCCCGGGGAGGGTAGATAACTATGGCTACACCTTC	CASSLLPGRVDNYGYTF
-	TRBJ2-1	TRBD2	TRBV29-1	TGCAGCGTTGGGGGTTTAGCGGGGAGCTCCTACAATGAGCAGTTCTTC	CSVGGLAGSSYNEQFF
-	TRBJ2-7	TRBD1	TRBV4-1	TGCGCCAGCAGCCAAGTCCAGGGGGAATCCTACGAGCAGTACTTC	CASSQVQGESYEQYF
-	TRBJ2-1	-	TRBV5-5	TGTGCCAGCAGCTTGTGGGAGAACGCTGAGCAGTTCTTC	CASSLWENAEQFF
-	TRBJ2-1	-	TRBV5-1	TGCGCCAGCAGCTTGATAGGGAGCTCCTACAATGAGCAGTTCTTC	CASSLIGSSYNEQFF
-	TRBJ2-7	-	TRBV6-1	TGTGCCAGCAGTGAAATAGTCTCCTACGAGCAGTACTTC	CASSEIVSYEQYF
-	TRBJ2-1	TRBD2	TRBV11-2	TGTGCCAGCAGCTTAGAAGCGGGGTTTCTCGGTGAGCAGTTCTTC	CASSLEAGFLGEQFF
-	TRBJ1-1	TRBD1	TRBV7-9	TGTGCCAGCAGCTCGACAGGGGGCGCCGGGGCTTTCTTT	CASSSTGGAGAFF
-	TRBJ2-7	TRBD1	TRBV27	TGTGCCAGCAGTCTCACAGGGGAATCCTACGAGCAGTACTTC	CASSLTGESYEQYF
-	TRBJ2-1	TRBD2	TRBV2	TGTGCCAGCAGCTCTAGCGGGGGATACAATGAGCAGTTCTTC	CASSSSGGYNEQFF
-	TRBJ2-1	TRBD1	TRBV5-4	TGTGCCAGCAGATCGGGACAGGGGGAGAAGTTCTTC	CASRSGQGEKFF
-	TRBJ2-7	-	TRBV27	TGTGCCAGCAGTTCAGGGACTCTATACGAGCAGTACTTC	CASSSGTLYEQYF
-	TRBJ1-1	TRBD1	TRBV25-1	TGTGCCAGCAGTTTGAACAGGGGCGGGAACACTGAAGCTTTCTTT	CASSLNRGGNTEAFF
few	TRBJ1-1	TRBD1	TRBV9	TGTGCCAGCAGCGGATCGGGACAGGGGAACACTGAAGCTTTCTTT	CASSGSGQGNTEAFF
-	TRBJ1-2	-	TRBV6-5	TGTGCCAGCAGTACAGCTAACTATGGCTACACCTTC	CASSTANYGYTF